Listed below are T cell receptor beta chains from one sample, sequenced in a study of shared clonotypes between healthy human individuals. Some clones are missing from TCRdb's copy, which holds only in-frame ones; the method was immunoSEQ multiplex PCR. Found here are millions of clones, about 92% of them singletons; the top ten hold around 0.15%. Sequenced input: naive CD4+ T cells sorted from blood. The receptors were gathered from a man aged 18-30 years in good health. Both conserved end residues are part of each CDR3.

v_call cdr3_aa
TRBV10-3 CAISESLGGNNSPLHF
TRBV7-2 CASSLAYTSGRGTDTQYF
TRBV25-1 CASSEQGVETQYF
TRBV5-1 CASSSIPGQETQYF
TRBV5-5 CASSLGQGVIASPLHF
TRBV5-1 CASSYDPAVNEQYF
TRBV6-1 CASSDRVSPQHF
TRBV7-7 CASSLGLVSYNEQFF
TRBV30 CAWRGVGPWNEQFF
TRBV11-2 CASSKTSGADTQYF
TRBV4-3 CASSQDRGSLGLHF
TRBV2 CASSESRVGNTGELFF
TRBV5-1 CASSLERQGAYEQYF
TRBV6-5 CASSLLAYGGELFF
TRBV7-3 CASSLIALGGGVRKASEVFYGYTF
TRBV6-6 CASRPAGASSYEQYF
TRBV7-2 CASSQGQGAYNEQFF
TRBV18 CASQMGGGNEQYF
TRBV5-4 CASSLGTIGTDTQYF
TRBV7-2 CASSLTYEQYF
TRBV5-1 CASSINPDRGSYEQYF
TRBV5-1 CASSLDSLWKDGYTF
TRBV5-1 CASNREGSYEQYF